The 31 T cell receptor beta chains in this list originate from one sample, sequenced in a study of cytomegalovirus exposure and HLA in healthy donors. 13 Jbeta primers and 60 Vbeta primers were used for the PCR. Clones were read by immunoSEQ multiplex PCR, and TCRdb kept only the in-frame ones, dropping some. The table lists approximately 110,000 clones, 65% to 85% of them singletons. Sample: PBMCs. The receptors derive from a man aged 45-65 years in good health and CMV-seronegative.

The V and J genes are TRBV7-8 and TRBJ2-7; 12 bases fit TRBD2. V gave up 5 bases and J gave up 3 bases; unmatched junction bases: 5. The CDR3 extends over 15 amino acids. The V gene's germline CDR1 is SGHVS and CDR2 FQNEAQ. CDR3 DNA sequence: TGTGCCAGCAGCCCCCCGACTAGCGGGAGCTACGAGCAGTACTTC. Amino acid sequence: CASSPPTSGSYEQYF.

V usage is TRBV27 and J usage is TRBJ1-1; a weak D match, TRBD1 (5 bases). Trimming removed 2 bases from V and 1 base from J, with 5 bases in between. The CDR3 sequence is 13 residues long. Germline assignment: CDR1 MNHEY and CDR2 SMNVEV (reference sequence). The CDR3 DNA reads TGTGCCAGCAGTTTACAGGGGAACACTGAAGCTTTCTTT. It is translated as CASSLQGNTEAFF.

The rearrangement uses TRBV29-1 and TRBJ2-1; 7 nucleotides line up with TRBD2. The CDR3 runs 13 residues. V trimming: 6 bases; J trimming: 4 bases; junction bases outside the gene matches: 6. Germline V CDR1 and CDR2: SQVTM, ANQGSEA. The chain's CDR3 is CSVGRGGYNEQFF. CDR3 DNA sequence: TGCAGCGTAGGGAGGGGAGGATACAATGAGCAGTTCTTC.

The chain employs TRBV4-3 and TRBJ2-7; possible D gene TRBD2, 5 bases. This CDR3 has 14 residues. Looked up from germline, CDR1 is LGHNA and CDR2 is YSLEER. Trimming took 1 base from V and 6 from J, leaving 13 bases between them. The CDR3 here is CASSQVTSQAEQYF. The CDR3 DNA sequence: TGCGCCAGCAGCCAAGTTACTAGTCAGGCCGAGCAGTACTTC.

The V call is TRBV25-1, the J call TRBJ2-2; 8 bases map to TRBD1. The CDR3 spans 16 residues. CDR1 and CDR2 from the germline V gene are MGHDK and SYGVNS. Germline trimming cut 6 bases from V and 0 bases from J; bases unmatched to any gene: 6. CDR3 nucleotides: TGTGCCAGCAGGAGGGCGACAGGGGCGAACACCGGGGAGCTGTTTTTT. Translated, it gives CASRRATGANTGELFF.

This clone was observed a few times. The rearrangement links TRBV27 to TRBJ1-4, with TRBD1 matching 7 bases. The CDR3 spans 15 residues. Germline assignment: CDR1 MNHEY and CDR2 SMNVEV (reference sequence). V lost 0 bases, J lost 8 bases, and 6 bases stayed unmatched. The CDR3 is CASSLSGGGGEKLFF. The CDR3 DNA sequence: TGTGCCAGCAGTTTATCAGGGGGCGGTGGGGAAAAACTGTTTTTT.

This clone has just a few counts. V gene TRBV5-5 combines with J gene TRBJ1-2; TRBD1 might be the D (6 bases). The germline CDR1 and CDR2 sequences are SGHKS and YYEKEE (reference sequence). V lost 0 bases and J 3 bases, leaving 9 bases between the germline ends. This CDR3 spans 14 amino acids. Here the CDR3 DNA reads TGTGCCAGCAGCTTGGGTGACAGGTACTATGGCTACACCTTC. Its translation: CASSLGDRYYGYTF.

This rearrangement joins TRBV7-8 to TRBJ2-7; possible D gene TRBD1, 5 bases. Looked up from germline, CDR1 is SGHVS and CDR2 is FQNEAQ. Between the trimmed V and J ends, which lost 10 bases and 3 bases, there was a span of 10 bases. This CDR3 region has 11 residues. CDR3 amino acids: CAIRDSYEQYF. CDR3 nucleotide sequence: TGTGCCATCCGAGACAGCTACGAGCAGTACTTC.

This chain links TRBV27 with TRBJ1-3, with D uncertain. This CDR3 has 16 amino acids. Deletions cut 5 bases from V and 0 bases from J, with 14 bases between. CDR1 and CDR2 from the germline V gene are MNHEY and SMNVEV (reference sequence). CDR3 sequence: CASSPIPLSSGNTIYF. CDR3 in DNA: TGTGCCAGCAGTCCAATCCCTTTGAGCTCTGGAAACACCATATATTTT.

This rearrangement joins TRBV7-9 to TRBJ2-7; TRBD1 aligns across 9 bases. The CDR3 sequence is 15 residues long. The V and J ends lost 4 bases and 5 bases, in that order; junction bases with no gene match: 9. The germline V gene encodes CDR1 SEHNR and CDR2 FQNEAQ (reference sequence). The CDR3 is CASSYERTGAHEQYF. The DNA for the CDR3 is TGTGCCAGCAGCTACGAGCGGACAGGGGCCCACGAGCAGTACTTC.

The chain carries TRBV28 and TRBJ1-2, with D unresolved. Per the germline V gene, CDR1 is MDHEN and CDR2 is SYDVKM. V dropped 1 base and J dropped 4 bases, with 7 bases sitting between them. The CDR3 consists of 13 residues. The CDR3 DNA sequence: TGTGCCAGCAGTTTATTCAGGATCTATGGCTACACCTTC. Translation: CASSLFRIYGYTF.

J is TRBJ1-5 and V is TRBV4-3, with D unclear. The CDR3 runs to 15 residues. V lost 3 bases, J lost 0 bases, and 9 bases lay in between. The germline gives CDR1 LGHNA, CDR2 YSLEER. CDR3: CASSQGRNSNQPQHF. The DNA of the CDR3 is TGCGCCAGCAGCCAGGGGAGGAATAGCAATCAGCCCCAGCATTTT.

The V gene is TRBV15, the J gene TRBJ2-1, with D possibly matching TRBD1 (5 bases). CDR3 length: 14 amino acids. Trimming removed 0 bases at V and 8 bases at J, with 11 bases between. The germline gives CDR1 LNHNV, CDR2 YYDKDF (reference sequence). In DNA, the CDR3 is TGTGCCACCAGCAGAGATCAGGGCCGGTATGAGCAGTTCTTC. It encodes CATSRDQGRYEQFF.

The chain has TRBV4-2 and TRBJ2-3, with 9 bases identical to TRBD1. V lost 1 base and J lost 7; bases outside the gene matches: 9. Per germline, CDR1 LGHNA and CDR2 YNFKEQ. The CDR3 is 16 residues long. The CDR3 protein is CASSQGLTGGSHTQYF. CDR3 nucleotide sequence: TGTGCCAGCAGCCAAGGACTCACAGGGGGCTCTCATACGCAGTATTTT.

This clone appeared once. The J gene is TRBJ2-7, the V gene TRBV18; D remains unclear. The germline V gene encodes CDR1 KGHSH and CDR2 LQKENI. Trimming left V 2 bases short and J 6 bases short, with 17 bases between. The CDR3 totals 15 residues. The CDR3 nucleotides are TGTGCCAGCTCACCAAATATCCCTTTAGGCGGCGAGCAGTACTTC. The encoded protein is CASSPNIPLGGEQYF.

The chain has TRBV29-1 and TRBJ2-1; 9 nucleotides align to TRBD2. V was clipped by 4 bases and J by 0 bases; unmatched bases: 4. The CDR3 contains 15 residues. Germline CDR1 SQVTM, CDR2 ANQGSEA. The chain's CDR3 is CSVGQLAGSYNEQFF. In DNA, the CDR3 is TGCAGCGTTGGTCAACTAGCGGGCTCCTACAATGAGCAGTTCTTC.

V gene TRBV5-1 combines with J gene TRBJ2-3, with D possibly being TRBD2 (5 bases). V lost 5 bases to trimming and J lost 3 bases, with 16 bases between them. CDR1 and CDR2 from the germline V gene are SGHRS and YFSETQ. This CDR3 comprises 15 residues. The CDR3 region is CASRPGPGGTDTQYF. The CDR3 DNA is TGCGCCAGCAGGCCTGGACCCGGCGGGACAGATACGCAGTATTTT.

V gene TRBV19 combines with J gene TRBJ1-3; a weak D match, TRBD1 (5 bases). The CDR3 consists of 16 residues. The germline V gene has CDR1 LNHDA and CDR2 SQIVND (reference sequence). Between the trimmed V and J ends, which lost 6 bases and 2 bases, there was a span of 17 bases. This CDR3 is CASRPLRTGAGNTIYF. The CDR3 DNA reads as TGTGCCAGTAGACCCTTAAGGACGGGGGCTGGAAACACCATATATTTT. The full variable domain, rest sourced from reference TRBV19 and TRBJ1-3, is DGGITQSPKYLFRKEGQNVTLSCEQNLNHDAMYWYRQDPGQGLRLIYYSQIVNDFQKGDIAEGYSVSREKKESFPLTVTSAQKNPTAFYLCASRPLRTGAGNTIYFGEGSWLTVV.

A single count supports this clone. V gene TRBV28 combines with J gene TRBJ1-2, with 7 nucleotides matching TRBD1. Germline V CDR1 and CDR2: MDHEN, SYDVKM. V lost 6 bases to trimming and J lost 2 bases; unmatched junction nucleotides: 6. The CDR3 contains 14 residues. CDR3 nucleotide sequence: TGTGCCAGCAGCCGCCCGACAGGGAACTATGGCTACACCTTC. It translates to CASSRPTGNYGYTF.

The rearrangement uses TRBV5-5 and TRBJ1-2; TRBD1 might be the D (6 bases). The CDR3 runs 14 residues. The ends were cut back, 4 bases at V and 1 base at J, with 11 bases in the middle. The germline V gene has CDR1 SGHKS and CDR2 YYEKEE (reference sequence). The CDR3 region has the DNA TGTGCCAGCAGCACAGGACAGATTAACTATGGCTACACCTTC. It yields the protein CASSTGQINYGYTF.

CDR3 bases: TGTGCCAGCACCTCGGATAATTCACCCCTCCACTTT. This sequence encodes CASTSDNSPLHF. The chain combines TRBV7-9 with TRBJ1-6, with D uncertain. V dropped 7 bases and J dropped 5 bases, with 6 bases sitting between them. Germline V gene sequence: CDR1 SEHNR, CDR2 FQNEAQ (reference sequence). The CDR3 runs to 12 residues.

V is TRBV5-4 and J is TRBJ2-5; D remains ambiguous. The CDR3 is 13 amino acids. Germline loops: CDR1 SGHNT, CDR2 YYREEE (reference sequence). The V gene lost 4 bases and the J gene lost 0 bases, with 7 bases spanning the gap. CDR3 sequence reads: CASSPQNQETQYF. The CDR3 region has the DNA TGTGCCAGCAGCCCCCAAAACCAAGAGACCCAGTACTTC. The whole variable domain, remainder taken from reference TRBV5-4 and TRBJ2-5, is ETGVTQSPTHLIKTRGQQVTLRCSSQSGHNTVSWYQQALGQGPQFIFQYYREEENGRGNFPPRFSGLQFPNYSSELNVNALELDDSALYLCASSPQNQETQYFGPGTRLLVL.

The chain recombines TRBV9 with TRBJ1-1, with TRBD1 matching over 8 bases. In germline, CDR1 is SGDLS, CDR2 YYNGEE. The CDR3 is 13 residues long. The trim removed 0 bases at V and 7 bases at J, leaving 2 bases unmatched. CDR3 coding DNA: TGTGCCAGCAGCGTAGTAGGGACAGGTGAAGCTTTCTTT. Translating gives CASSVVGTGEAFF.

The V call is TRBV27, the J call TRBJ2-3; TRBD2 aligns across 11 bases. The ends lost 6 bases at V and 6 bases at J; junction bases unmatched: 5. The V gene's germline CDR1 is MNHEY and CDR2 SMNVEV (reference sequence). This CDR3 is built from 14 residues. This CDR3 is CASSRSGRADTQYF. In DNA form, the CDR3 reads TGTGCCAGCAGCCGTAGCGGGAGGGCCGATACGCAGTATTTT.

The V call is TRBV7-3, the J call TRBJ2-1, with D possibly TRBD1 on 6 matching bases. The CDR3 has 13 amino acids. Trimming took 1 base from V and 7 from J, leaving 8 bases between them. CDR1 is SGHTA and CDR2 is FQGTGA in the germline V gene. The CDR3 sequence is CASSLRGGNEQFF. For the CDR3, the DNA is TGTGCCAGCAGCTTAAGAGGGGGTAATGAGCAGTTCTTC.

As for this clone: At one end the junction does not follow the germline gene, possibly because of a read error. This chain joins TRBV7-9 and TRBJ2-7; 11 bases align to TRBD2. The CDR3 sequence is 16 residues long. Germline CDR1 is SEHNR and CDR2 is FQNEAQ (reference sequence). CDR3 in DNA: TGTTCCAGCAGCTCGTCCGGGGGGACTAGCGGCTACGAGCAGTACTTC. Translation gives CSSSSSGGTSGYEQYF.

The gene calls are TRBV7-2 and TRBJ1-6; a weak D match, TRBD1 (6 bases). V was shortened by 4 bases and J by 4 bases, with 11 bases between the two germline ends. CDR1 and CDR2 from the germline V gene are SGHTA and FQGNSA. The CDR3 is 15 amino acids. CDR3 residues: CASSSTGSYNSPLHF. The CDR3 DNA sequence: TGTGCCAGCAGCTCGACAGGATCGTATAATTCACCCCTCCACTTT.

The chain links TRBV29-1 to TRBJ2-6; 8 nucleotides match TRBD1. This CDR3 has 19 amino acids. CDR1 and CDR2 (germline): SQVTM, ANQGSEA. V lost 7 bases to trimming and J lost 0 bases; unmatched junction nucleotides: 17. In nucleotides, the CDR3 is TGCAGCGCACTAGAATCCAGGACAGGGTCGAGCTCTGGGGCCAACGTCCTGACTTTC. It is translated as CSALESRTGSSSGANVLTF.

The V gene is TRBV5-1, the J gene TRBJ1-1; possible D gene TRBD1, 5 bases. Germline assignment: CDR1 SGHRS and CDR2 YFSETQ. CDR3 length: 14 amino acids. Deletions cut 7 bases from V and 1 base from J, with 14 bases between. The CDR3 sequence: CASALGGENTEAFF. The CDR3, as DNA: TGCGCCAGCGCACTTGGAGGGGAGAACACTGAAGCTTTCTTT.

The chain employs TRBV19 and TRBJ2-1; no definite D call. Trimming took off 11 bases at V and 3 bases at J, with 17 bases between the two ends. This CDR3 is 14 amino acids long. Germline V CDR1 and CDR2: LNHDA, SQIVND (reference sequence). CDR3 in DNA: TGTGCCTCAGAAAGTGGTTCATTCTACAATGAGCAGTTCTTC. This gives the protein CASESGSFYNEQFF. The full variable domain, with the rest looked up from reference TRBV19 and TRBJ2-1, is DGGITQSPKYLFRKEGQNVTLSCEQNLNHDAMYWYRQDPGQGLRLIYYSQIVNDFQKGDIAEGYSVSREKKESFPLTVTSAQKNPTAFYLCASESGSFYNEQFFGPGTRLTVL.

The chain couples TRBV7-2 to TRBJ2-7; maybe TRBD2 (6 bases). Germline loops: CDR1 SGHTA, CDR2 FQGNSA. The CDR3 has 15 amino acids. Trimming stripped 4 bases from V and 3 bases from J, with 16 bases between. The DNA for the CDR3 is TGTGCCAGCAGCTCCTGGGGGGTAGCGGTCTACGAGCAGTACTTC. Encoded protein: CASSSWGVAVYEQYF.